The rows below give T cell receptor beta chains drawn from one sample of a study of blood T cell repertoires in COVID-19. Using immunoSEQ multiplex PCR, the repertoire was profiled, and TCRdb retains in-frame clones only, with some absent. The repertoire has around 100,000 clones, about 72% of them found once; the top ten carry about 9.6%. Sequenced: peripheral blood. These receptors were collected from a man in his 60s with active or convalescent COVID-19. CDR3s include the opening cysteine and the closing phenylalanine or tryptophan. A D gene is named only where the DNA matches it firmly. Size tells how often a clone was seen (once, few, many) or the class of an expanded clone, and some rows leave it out.

clone size: few
V gene: TRBV6-6
D gene: NA
J gene: TRBJ1-5
CDR3 protein: CASRSTWSNQPQHF
CDR3 DNA: TGTGCCAGCAGGTCTACGTGGAGCAATCAGCCCCAGCATTTT

clone size: NA
V gene: TRBV7-9
D gene: TRBD1
J gene: TRBJ2-2
CDR3 protein: CASSLTVQGTGELFF
CDR3 DNA: TGTGCCAGCAGCTTAACCGTACAGGGGACCGGGGAGCTGTTTTTT

clone size: NA
V gene: TRBV10-3
D gene: NA
J gene: TRBJ1-2
CDR3 protein: CAISESPGDGYTF
CDR3 DNA: TGTGCCATCAGTGAGTCGCCCGGGGATGGCTACACCTTC

clone size: NA
V gene: TRBV7-9
D gene: TRBD2
J gene: TRBJ2-7
CDR3 protein: CASSWEASGSGEQYF
CDR3 DNA: TGTGCCAGCAGCTGGGAGGCTAGCGGGAGTGGTGAGCAGTACTTC

clone size: NA
V gene: TRBV2
D gene: NA
J gene: TRBJ2-1
CDR3 protein: CASIFAQQGPREYNEQFF
CDR3 DNA: TGTGCCAGCATTTTCGCTCAACAGGGCCCCCGCGAATACAATGAGCAGTTCTTC

clone size: once
V gene: TRBV7-9
D gene: TRBD2
J gene: TRBJ2-7
CDR3 protein: CASSPGTSGAYEQYF
CDR3 DNA: TGTGCCAGCAGCCCGGGGACTAGCGGGGCCTACGAGCAGTACTTC

clone size: NA
V gene: TRBV5-5
D gene: NA
J gene: TRBJ2-7
CDR3 protein: CASTDPGSSYEQYF
CDR3 DNA: TGTGCCAGCACCGACCCCGGGAGCTCCTACGAGCAGTACTTC

clone size: NA
V gene: TRBV7-9
D gene: TRBD2
J gene: TRBJ2-3
CDR3 protein: CASSPGLAGLSTDTQYF
CDR3 DNA: TGTGCCAGCAGCCCTGGACTAGCGGGTTTATCCACAGATACGCAGTATTTT

clone size: NA
V gene: TRBV2
D gene: TRBD1
J gene: TRBJ1-2
CDR3 protein: CASRSTGVGGYTF
CDR3 DNA: TGTGCCAGCAGGTCTACAGGGGTAGGAGGCTACACCTTC

clone size: NA
V gene: TRBV6-2/TRBV6-3
D gene: NA
J gene: TRBJ1-2
CDR3 protein: CASSSVRVRTLYGYTF
CDR3 DNA: TGTGCCAGCAGTAGCGTCCGGGTCAGAACTCTCTATGGCTACACCTTC

clone size: few
V gene: TRBV5-6
D gene: NA
J gene: TRBJ2-2
CDR3 protein: CASSLLSGATGELFF
CDR3 DNA: TGTGCCAGCAGCTTACTGAGTGGGGCGACCGGGGAGCTGTTTTTT

clone size: NA
V gene: TRBV6-6
D gene: TRBD1
J gene: TRBJ1-6
CDR3 protein: CASSRQGMGSPLHF
CDR3 DNA: TGTGCCAGCAGTAGACAGGGAATGGGGTCACCCCTCCACTTT

clone size: few
V gene: TRBV3-1/TRBV3-2
D gene: TRBD1
J gene: TRBJ1-6
CDR3 protein: CASSRRTGDNSPLHF
CDR3 DNA: TGTGCCAGCAGCCGAAGGACAGGGGATAATTCACCCCTCCACTTT

clone size: once
V gene: TRBV28
D gene: NA
J gene: TRBJ2-7
CDR3 protein: CASTGILYEQYF
CDR3 DNA: TGTGCCAGCACAGGTATCTTATACGAGCAGTACTTC

clone size: NA
V gene: TRBV29-1
D gene: NA
J gene: TRBJ2-2
CDR3 protein: CSVGSGPNTGELFF
CDR3 DNA: TGCAGCGTTGGAAGCGGGCCGAACACCGGGGAGCTGTTTTTT

clone size: NA
V gene: TRBV18
D gene: NA
J gene: TRBJ1-5
CDR3 protein: CASSPDRYQPQHF
CDR3 DNA: TGTGCCAGCTCGCCGGACAGATATCAGCCCCAGCATTTT

clone size: once
V gene: TRBV2
D gene: TRBD1
J gene: TRBJ2-3
CDR3 protein: CASSRQGARADTQYF
CDR3 DNA: TGTGCCAGCAGTCGACAGGGGGCGAGGGCAGATACGCAGTATTTT

clone size: few
V gene: TRBV20-1
D gene: TRBD2
J gene: TRBJ2-7
CDR3 protein: CSASKKAGGPYEQYF
CDR3 DNA: TGCAGTGCTAGTAAAAAAGCGGGAGGGCCCTACGAGCAGTACTTC

clone size: NA
V gene: TRBV6-5
D gene: TRBD1
J gene: TRBJ1-2
CDR3 protein: CASGDRGAFGYTF
CDR3 DNA: TGTGCCAGCGGGGACAGGGGAGCGTTTGGCTACACCTTC

clone size: once
V gene: TRBV6-5
D gene: NA
J gene: TRBJ1-5
CDR3 protein: CASHRTANQPQHF
CDR3 DNA: TGTGCCAGCCACCGGACAGCAAATCAGCCCCAGCATTTT

clone size: NA
V gene: TRBV11-2
D gene: NA
J gene: TRBJ1-4
CDR3 protein: CASSRGQLNEKLFF
CDR3 DNA: TGTGCCAGCAGCCGAGGACAGTTGAATGAAAAACTGTTTTTT

clone size: NA
V gene: TRBV19
D gene: TRBD2
J gene: TRBJ2-2
CDR3 protein: CASRQTSGPTGELFF
CDR3 DNA: TGTGCCAGTAGACAAACTAGCGGGCCCACCGGGGAGCTGTTTTTT

clone size: NA
V gene: TRBV30
D gene: NA
J gene: TRBJ1-1
CDR3 protein: CAWSREGEAFF
CDR3 DNA: TGTGCCTGGAGCAGGGAAGGGGAAGCTTTCTTT

clone size: NA
V gene: TRBV14
D gene: TRBD2
J gene: TRBJ2-1
CDR3 protein: CASSQDRRAGVYNEQFF
CDR3 DNA: TGTGCCAGCAGCCAAGATAGGCGGGCGGGAGTCTACAATGAGCAGTTCTTC

clone size: few
V gene: TRBV11-2
D gene: TRBD2
J gene: TRBJ2-5
CDR3 protein: CASSFLAGAPYVDF
CDR3 DNA: TGTGCCAGCAGCTTCTTAGCGGGAGCTCCCTACGTAGACTTC

clone size: NA
V gene: TRBV10-3
D gene: TRBD2
J gene: TRBJ2-1
CDR3 protein: CAISGSGRANNEQFF
CDR3 DNA: TGTGCCATCAGTGGTAGCGGGAGGGCCAACAATGAGCAGTTCTTC

clone size: NA
V gene: TRBV27
D gene: NA
J gene: TRBJ1-6
CDR3 protein: CASSLGQGDNSPLHF
CDR3 DNA: TGTGCCAGCAGTCTCGGCCAGGGTGATAATTCACCCCTCCACTTT

clone size: once
V gene: TRBV5-1
D gene: NA
J gene: TRBJ1-2
CDR3 protein: CASSLGSHGYTF
CDR3 DNA: TGCGCCAGCAGCTTGGGGAGTCATGGCTACACCTTC

clone size: few
V gene: TRBV7-9
D gene: NA
J gene: TRBJ2-1
CDR3 protein: CASRSPQGSEQFF
CDR3 DNA: TGTGCCAGCAGATCCCCTCAGGGAAGCGAGCAGTTCTTC

clone size: NA
V gene: TRBV20-1
D gene: TRBD1
J gene: TRBJ1-2
CDR3 protein: CSASGQGVRGYTF
CDR3 DNA: TGCAGTGCTAGTGGACAGGGAGTCAGAGGCTACACCTTC

clone size: NA
V gene: TRBV27
D gene: TRBD1
J gene: TRBJ1-1
CDR3 protein: CASSLSTGGYTEAFF
CDR3 DNA: TGTGCCAGCAGTTTATCTACAGGGGGCTACACTGAAGCTTTCTTT

clone size: few
V gene: TRBV2
D gene: NA
J gene: TRBJ1-3
CDR3 protein: CASSGAGSGNTIYF
CDR3 DNA: TGTGCCAGCAGTGGGGCAGGCTCTGGAAACACCATATATTTT

clone size: NA
V gene: TRBV7-9
D gene: TRBD1
J gene: TRBJ1-4
CDR3 protein: CASSPLVGTGDGEKLFF
CDR3 DNA: TGTGCCAGCAGCCCTTTGGTCGGGACAGGGGACGGTGAAAAACTGTTTTTT